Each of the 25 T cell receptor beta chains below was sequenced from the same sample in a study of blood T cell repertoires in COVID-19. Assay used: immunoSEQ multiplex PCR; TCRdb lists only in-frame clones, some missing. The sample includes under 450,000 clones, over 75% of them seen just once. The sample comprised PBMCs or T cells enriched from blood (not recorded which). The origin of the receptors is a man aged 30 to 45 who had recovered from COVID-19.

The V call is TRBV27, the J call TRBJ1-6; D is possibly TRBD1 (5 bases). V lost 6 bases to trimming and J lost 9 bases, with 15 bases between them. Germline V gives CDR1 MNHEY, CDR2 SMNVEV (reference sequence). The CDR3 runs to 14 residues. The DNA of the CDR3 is TGTGCCAGCAGCCGCACAGGTTCGGGTTCACCCCTCCACTTT. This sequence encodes CASSRTGSGSPLHF.

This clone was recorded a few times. The CDR3: CASSHLEGDYTF. Written as DNA, the CDR3 is TGCGCCAGCAGCCATCTAGAAGGGGACTACACCTTC. V and J are TRBV4-3 and TRBJ1-2; D perhaps matches TRBD1 (5 bases). Germline CDR1 is LGHNA and CDR2 is YSLEER. The CDR3 length is 12 residues. V was shortened by 3 bases and J by 10 bases, with 12 bases between the two germline ends.

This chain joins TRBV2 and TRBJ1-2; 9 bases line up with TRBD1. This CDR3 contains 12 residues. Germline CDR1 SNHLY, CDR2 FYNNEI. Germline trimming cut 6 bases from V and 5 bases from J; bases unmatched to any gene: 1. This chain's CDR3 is CASRTGGYGYTF. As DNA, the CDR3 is TGTGCCAGCAGGACAGGGGGATATGGCTACACCTTC.

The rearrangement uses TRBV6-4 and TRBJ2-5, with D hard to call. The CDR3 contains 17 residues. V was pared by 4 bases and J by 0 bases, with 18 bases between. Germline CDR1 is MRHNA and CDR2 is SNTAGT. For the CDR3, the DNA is TGTGCCAGCAGTGGCTCCCAACCTCTGGGCCACCAAGAGACCCAGTACTTC. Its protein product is CASSGSQPLGHQETQYF.

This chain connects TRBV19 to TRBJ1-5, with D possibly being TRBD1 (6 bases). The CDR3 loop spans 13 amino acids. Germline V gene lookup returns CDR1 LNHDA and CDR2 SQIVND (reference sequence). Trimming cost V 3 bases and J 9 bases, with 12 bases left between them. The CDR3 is CASSIVQGPPQHF. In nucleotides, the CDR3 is TGTGCCAGTAGTATCGTCCAGGGGCCGCCCCAGCATTTT.

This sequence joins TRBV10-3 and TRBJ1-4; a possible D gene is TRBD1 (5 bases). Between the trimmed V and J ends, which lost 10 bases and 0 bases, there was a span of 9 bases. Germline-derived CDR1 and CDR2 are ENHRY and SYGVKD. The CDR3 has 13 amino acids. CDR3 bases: TGTGCCAGCTCGACAGCAACTAATGAAAAACTGTTTTTT. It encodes CASSTATNEKLFF.

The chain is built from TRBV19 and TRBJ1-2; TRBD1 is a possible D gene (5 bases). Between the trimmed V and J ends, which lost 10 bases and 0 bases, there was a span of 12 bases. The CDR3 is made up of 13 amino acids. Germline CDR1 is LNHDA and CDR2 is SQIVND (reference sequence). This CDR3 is CATQQAANYGYTF. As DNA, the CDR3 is TGTGCCACGCAACAGGCAGCTAACTATGGCTACACCTTC. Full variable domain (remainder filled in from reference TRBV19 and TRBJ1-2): DGGITQSPKYLFRKEGQNVTLSCEQNLNHDAMYWYRQDPGQGLRLIYYSQIVNDFQKGDIAEGYSVSREKKESFPLTVTSAQKNPTAFYLCATQQAANYGYTFGSGTRLTVV.

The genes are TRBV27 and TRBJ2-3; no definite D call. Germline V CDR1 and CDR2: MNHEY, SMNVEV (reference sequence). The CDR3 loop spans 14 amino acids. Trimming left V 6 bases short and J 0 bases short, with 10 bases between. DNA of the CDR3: TGTGCCAGCAGCCGTTCCACTAGCACAGATACGCAGTATTTT. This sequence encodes CASSRSTSTDTQYF.

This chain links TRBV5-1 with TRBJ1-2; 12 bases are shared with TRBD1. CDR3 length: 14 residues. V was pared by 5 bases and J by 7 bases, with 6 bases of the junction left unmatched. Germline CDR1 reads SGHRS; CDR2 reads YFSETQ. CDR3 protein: CASSGTGGSLGYTF. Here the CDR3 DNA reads TGCGCCAGCAGTGGGACAGGGGGCTCCCTTGGCTACACCTTC.

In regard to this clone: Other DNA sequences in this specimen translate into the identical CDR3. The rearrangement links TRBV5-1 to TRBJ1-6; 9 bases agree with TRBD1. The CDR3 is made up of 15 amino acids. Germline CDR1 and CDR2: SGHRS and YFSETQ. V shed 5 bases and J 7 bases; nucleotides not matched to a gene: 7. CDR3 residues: CASSGTGTGNSPLHF. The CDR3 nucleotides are TGCGCCAGCAGTGGGACAGGGACTGGCAATTCACCCCTCCACTTT. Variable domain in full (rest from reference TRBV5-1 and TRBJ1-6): KAGVTQTPRYLIKTRGQQVTLSCSPISGHRSVSWYQQTPGQGLQFLFEYFSETQRNKGNFPGRFSGRQFSNSRSEMNVSTLELGDSALYLCASSGTGTGNSPLHFGNGTRLTVT.

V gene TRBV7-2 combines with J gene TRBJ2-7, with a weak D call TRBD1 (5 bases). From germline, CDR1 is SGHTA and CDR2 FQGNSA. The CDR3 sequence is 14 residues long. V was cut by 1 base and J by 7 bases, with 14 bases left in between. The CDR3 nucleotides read TGTGCCAGCAGCTTAGGTCTAGGGGCTTGGGAGCAGTACTTC. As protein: CASSLGLGAWEQYF.

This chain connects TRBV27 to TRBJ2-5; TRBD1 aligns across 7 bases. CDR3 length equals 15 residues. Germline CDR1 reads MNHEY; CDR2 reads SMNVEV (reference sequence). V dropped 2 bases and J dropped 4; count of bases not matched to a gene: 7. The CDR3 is CASSLRQGRRETQYF. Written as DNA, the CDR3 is TGTGCCAGCAGTTTACGACAGGGAAGAAGAGAGACCCAGTACTTC.

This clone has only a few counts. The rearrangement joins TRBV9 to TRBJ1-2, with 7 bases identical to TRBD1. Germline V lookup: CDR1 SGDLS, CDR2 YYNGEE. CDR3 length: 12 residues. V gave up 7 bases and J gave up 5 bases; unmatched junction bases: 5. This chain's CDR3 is CASGGGAYGYTF. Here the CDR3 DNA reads TGTGCCAGCGGAGGGGGCGCTTATGGCTACACCTTC.

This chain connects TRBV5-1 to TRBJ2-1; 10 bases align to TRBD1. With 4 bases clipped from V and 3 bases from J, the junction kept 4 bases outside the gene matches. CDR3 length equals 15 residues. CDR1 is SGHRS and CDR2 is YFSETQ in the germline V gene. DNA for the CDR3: TGCGCCAGCAGCCTGGGACAGGGGTACTACAATGAGCAGTTCTTC. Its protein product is CASSLGQGYYNEQFF.

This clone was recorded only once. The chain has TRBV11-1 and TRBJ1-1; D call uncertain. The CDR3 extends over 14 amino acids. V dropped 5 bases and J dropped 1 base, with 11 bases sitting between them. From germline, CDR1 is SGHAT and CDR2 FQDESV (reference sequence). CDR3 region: CASSTGIGNTEAFF. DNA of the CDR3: TGTGCCAGCAGCACCGGGATAGGGAACACTGAAGCTTTCTTT. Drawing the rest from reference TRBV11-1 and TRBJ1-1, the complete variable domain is EAEVAQSPRYKITEKSQAVAFWCDPISGHATLYWYRQILGQGPELLVQFQDESVVDDSQLPKDRFSAERLKGVDSTLKIQPAELGDSAMYLCASSTGIGNTEAFFGQGTRLTVV.

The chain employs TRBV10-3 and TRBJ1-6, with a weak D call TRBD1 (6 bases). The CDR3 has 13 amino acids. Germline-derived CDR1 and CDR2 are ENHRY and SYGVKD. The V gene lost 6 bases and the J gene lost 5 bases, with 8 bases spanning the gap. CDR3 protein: CAIRGGHNSPLHF. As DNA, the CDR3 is TGTGCCATCAGAGGGGGACATAATTCACCCCTCCACTTT.

DNA of the CDR3: TGTGCCAGCAGCTATGCAGGGGGCGCTGACACTGAAGCTTTCTTT. Amino acid sequence: CASSYAGGADTEAFF. The V call is TRBV3-1 (or the pseudogene TRBV3-2), the J call TRBJ1-1; TRBD1 matches 8 bases. This CDR3 is 15 amino acids long. Germline V gene sequence: CDR1 LGHDT, CDR2 YNNKEL (reference sequence). The V segment lost 5 bases and the J segment 3 bases; nucleotides outside the gene matches: 8.

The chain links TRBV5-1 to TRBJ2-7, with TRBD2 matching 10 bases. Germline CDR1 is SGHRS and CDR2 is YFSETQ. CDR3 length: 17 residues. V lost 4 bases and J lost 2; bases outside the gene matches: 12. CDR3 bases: TGCGCCAGCAGCCTACCACCAGCTAGCGGGGGTACCTACGAGCAGTACTTC. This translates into CASSLPPASGGTYEQYF. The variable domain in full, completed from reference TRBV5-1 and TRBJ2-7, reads KAGVTQTPRYLIKTRGQQVTLSCSPISGHRSVSWYQQTPGQGLQFLFEYFSETQRNKGNFPGRFSGRQFSNSRSEMNVSTLELGDSALYLCASSLPPASGGTYEQYFGPGTRLTVT.

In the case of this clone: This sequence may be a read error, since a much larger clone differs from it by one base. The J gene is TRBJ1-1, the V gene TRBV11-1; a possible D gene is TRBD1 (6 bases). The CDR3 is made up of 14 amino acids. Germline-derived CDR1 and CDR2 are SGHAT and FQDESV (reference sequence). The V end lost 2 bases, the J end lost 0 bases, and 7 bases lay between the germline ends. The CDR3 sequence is CASSLQGMNTEAFF. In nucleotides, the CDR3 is TGTGCCAGCAGCTTACAGGGGATGAACACTGAAGCTTTCTTT.

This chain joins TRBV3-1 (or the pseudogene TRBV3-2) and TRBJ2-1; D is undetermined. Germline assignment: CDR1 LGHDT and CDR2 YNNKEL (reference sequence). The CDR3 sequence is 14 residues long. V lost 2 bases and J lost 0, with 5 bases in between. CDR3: CASSQLSSYNEQFF. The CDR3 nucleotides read TGTGCCAGCAGCCAACTGAGCTCCTACAATGAGCAGTTCTTC.

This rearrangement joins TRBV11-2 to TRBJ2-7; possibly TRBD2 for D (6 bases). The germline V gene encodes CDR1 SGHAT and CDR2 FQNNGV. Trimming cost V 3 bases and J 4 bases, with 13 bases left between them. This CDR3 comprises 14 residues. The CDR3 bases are TGTGCCAGCAGCTTCCGGCGGGGAACGTACGAGCAGTACTTC. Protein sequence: CASSFRRGTYEQYF.

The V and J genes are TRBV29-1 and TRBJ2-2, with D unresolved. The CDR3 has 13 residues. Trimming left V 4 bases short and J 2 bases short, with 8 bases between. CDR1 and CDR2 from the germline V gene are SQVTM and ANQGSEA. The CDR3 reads CSVGAENTGELFF. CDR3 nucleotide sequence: TGCAGCGTTGGGGCAGAAAACACCGGGGAGCTGTTTTTT.

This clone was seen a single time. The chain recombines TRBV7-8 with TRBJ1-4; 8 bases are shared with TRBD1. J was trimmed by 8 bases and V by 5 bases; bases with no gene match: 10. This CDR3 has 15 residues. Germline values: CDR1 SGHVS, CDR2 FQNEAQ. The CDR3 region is CASSTTGGEREKLFF. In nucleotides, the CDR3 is TGTGCCAGCAGCACAACAGGGGGAGAAAGGGAAAAACTGTTTTTT.

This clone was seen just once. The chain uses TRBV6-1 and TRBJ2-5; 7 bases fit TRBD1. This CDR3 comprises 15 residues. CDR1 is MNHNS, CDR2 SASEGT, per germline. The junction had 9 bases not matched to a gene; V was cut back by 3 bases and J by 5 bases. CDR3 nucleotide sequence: TGTGCCAGCAGTGATTCAGGGGGTACTTGGGAGACCCAGTACTTC. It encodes CASSDSGGTWETQYF.

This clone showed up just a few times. The CDR3 region has the DNA TGTGCCAGCAGTCCCAGACAGGGGAAAGAGTACGAGCAGTACTTC. Its protein product is CASSPRQGKEYEQYF. This rearrangement joins TRBV27 to TRBJ2-7; TRBD1 agrees at 8 bases. Losses at the gene ends were 5 bases for V and 4 bases for J; bases not matched to a gene: 10. Germline lookup yields CDR1 MNHEY and CDR2 SMNVEV (reference sequence). This CDR3 is built from 15 residues.